This TCR beta chain was obtained from a study of blood T cells in healthy people across ages. Findings and caveats of the study: When set beside aged donors, long-lived donors presented more naive CD4+ cells and higher diversity. Using unsorted PBMCs precluded a conclusive naive versus antigen-experienced comparison.

A note on this clonotype: The target antigen is unknown.

A J-beta primer mix and a sample-barcoded 5' primer were used in a second PCR of roughly 7 to 12 cycles. TCRdb independently ran MiXCR on the 5' RACE reads; one entry per CDR3 protein. The repertoire holds about 900,000 distinct CDR3 sequences, roughly 60% seen once, with roughly a quarter in the top ten. Germline V gene data show CDR1 as ENHRY and CDR2 as SYGVKD. After removal of 3 bases from V and 0 bases from J, the junction contained 5 bases not matched to a gene. The CDR3 sequence is 15 residues long. The receptor was derived from a man aged 25-40 years in good health. Sample: blood. The rearrangement joins TRBV10-3 to TRBJ2-7; TRBD2 agrees at 7 bases. In DNA, the CDR3 is TGTGCCATCAGTGACGGCCTAGCGGCCTCCTACGAGCAGTACTTC. Its translation: CAISDGLAASYEQYF.